Below are 5 T cell receptor beta chains sequenced from a single sample in a study of T cells expressing NK-cell markers. TCRdb re-called the 5' RACE reads, yielding one record per CDR3 amino acid sequence without DNA. Its listing shows hundreds of thousands of distinct CDR3 sequences. The sample was blood T cells: a sorted CD56 or NKG2C T cell subset, CD4+ or CD8+ T cells, or bulk PBMC T cells (not recorded which). These receptors all come from a man aged 18 to 30 in good health.

The CDR3: CASTATPQGVHTEAFF. The rearrangement links TRBV12-3 or TRBV12-4 to TRBJ1-1; absent DNA, TCRdb's TRBD1 call cannot be checked. The CDR3 has 16 residues.

The V and J genes are TRBV29-1 and TRBJ2-2; without DNA, the TCRdb call of TRBD1 cannot be checked. Germline CDR1 SQVTM, CDR2 ANQGSEA. This CDR3 contains 14 residues. Here the CDR3 reads CSVLTGTATGELFF.

The chain links TRBV24-1 to TRBJ2-1; TCRdb gives TRBD1 as the D gene, but with no DNA this cannot be confirmed. This CDR3 is 14 amino acids long. Germline lookup yields CDR1 KGHDR and CDR2 SFDVKD. CDR3 sequence: CATGGQGFYNEQFF.

The rearrangement links TRBV12-3 or TRBV12-4 to TRBJ1-2; TCRdb lists TRBD1, though no DNA is available to test this call. The CDR3 runs to 14 residues. The CDR3 loop reads CASSLRQGTYGYTF.

The chain combines TRBV29-1 with TRBJ2-1; TCRdb's D gene call, TRBD1, goes unchecked for lack of DNA. The CDR3 is 14 amino acids. Germline V gene sequence: CDR1 SQVTM, CDR2 ANQGSEA. CDR3 residues: CSAATGTSINEQFF.